The entry that follows covers one T cell receptor (beta chain) sequence. Ten or more counts support this clonotype. Its antigen remains unidentified. Base-call qualities are not available, and no considerably larger clone is one nucleotide away. Ophthalmopathy patients had moderately to severely active disease, Clinical Activity Score of at least 3, NOSPECS grade of at least 4, and disease duration under 3 months. Patients were excluded if they had other autoimmune diseases, uncontrolled infections, pregnancy or lactation. Diagnosis relied on clinical symptoms, serum thyroxine, TRAb, thyroid ultrasound and orbital computed tomography. Using Ficoll-Paque density gradient centrifugation, PBMCs were isolated from 8.5 to 10 ml of fresh peripheral blood. Trizol reagent was used to extract the total RNA, and its quality was then checked on an Agilent 2100 Bioanalyzer. This sample was included in a study of Graves' ophthalmopathy and Graves' hyperthyroidism (dated by TCRdb to 2017 to 2018). About the investigation overall: Peripheral blood was collected at initial diagnosis, prior to any treatment. To explore V-J signatures that distinguish ophthalmopathy from hyperthyroidism, a discovery set of more than 90 patients was enrolled, made up of approximately 45 with ophthalmopathy and 57 with stable hyperthyroidism. TCR beta repertoire signatures were used to distinguish Graves' ophthalmopathy from Graves' hyperthyroidism and to predict progression to ophthalmopathy. In total, 135 blood samples were TCR-sequenced: around 42 ophthalmopathy, some 75 hyperthyroidism and roughly 17 hyperthyroidism-to-ophthalmopathy patients. An independent validation cohort comprised fewer than 20 hyperthyroidism patients and over 15 patients who later progressed from hyperthyroidism to ophthalmopathy. After sampling, hyperthyroidism patients received methimazole starting at 30 mg daily, and ophthalmopathy patients received high-dose intravenous methylprednisolone. In five or six hyperthyroidism patients, the T-cell repertoires found in thyroid tissue were compared with those found in blood. The investigation overall reported the following: In cross-validation, the 13-signature model distinguished ophthalmopathy from stable hyperthyroidism with around 86% sensitivity and about 81% specificity, while in the test set the corresponding values were about 80% and 75%. Most expanded thyroid clonotypes with a frequency above 0.001 also appeared in blood, which suggests that blood repertoires may reflect the immune response in the thyroid. In validation, the model predicted ophthalmopathy progression with about 71% sensitivity and approximately 72% specificity; more than ten predicted patients were CT-confirmed with GO in a median of approximately 6.5 months. Sample size was not statistically predetermined, and group allocation was not concealed from the investigators.

For repertoire sequencing, TCR beta CDR3 regions were amplified from RNA transcripts. The first round of RT-PCR was done with HTBI primers and the Qiagen OneStep RT-PCR kit, and was followed by a second round of multiplex PCR, then size selection and purification. Libraries were sequenced on an Illumina HiSeq2000 using paired-end 100 bp reads. Under the source paper's analysis protocol: SOAPnuke was used to process the reads, throwing out any read that had adapters, had uncalled bases, had a mean Phred below 15, or lacked an exact constant-primer or identifier match. COPE v1.2.5 was used to merge high-quality paired reads. Each unique nucleotide sequence was defined as a clonotype, and clonotypes were aligned to IMGT TRB V, D and J references with MiTCR v1.1. The analysis was limited to V-J combinations with a frequency above 0.0001, which together covered just over 98% of the repertoires. For each V-J combination, a TCR clonal expansion and chaos score was defined as the ratio of F50 clonal expansion to chaos observed in the TCRdist matrix. Welch's t-statistics and random forest were used to reduce the features to about a dozen V-J combinations, which were then used as input to a naive Bayes classifier. The similarity between thyroid and blood repertoires was quantified using the Morisita-Horn index. TCRdb trimmed public reads at Q25 via fastp, called clones via MiXCR and kept in-frame beta chains. Rows are unified per CDR3 protein, each entry keeping the most common DNA and genes. TCRdb's processing, not the authors' own work, is the source of the V and J calls. The table for this sample lists approximately 330,000 distinct CDR3 sequences; 17% of them were counted only once. Of the sample, roughly 12% falls within the top ten clones.

Trimming accounts for 0 bases at V and 5 bases at J, while the number of junction bases matched to no gene is 6. The CDR3 spans 16 residues, from the cysteine through the phenylalanine. The kept DNA is CDR3 alone, 48 bases in frame from the first base. Via the germline V gene, CDR1 is MNHEY and CDR2 SVGAGI. The sequence was obtained from an adult man with Graves' ophthalmopathy. The chain links TRBV6-5 with TRBJ2-5, and TRBD2 aligns with 10 junction nucleotides. The sample was peripheral blood. DNA sequence: TGTGCCAGCAGTTACTCAGGACTAGCGGTTTCTGAGACCCAGTACTTC. Its amino acids are CASSYSGLAVSETQYF.